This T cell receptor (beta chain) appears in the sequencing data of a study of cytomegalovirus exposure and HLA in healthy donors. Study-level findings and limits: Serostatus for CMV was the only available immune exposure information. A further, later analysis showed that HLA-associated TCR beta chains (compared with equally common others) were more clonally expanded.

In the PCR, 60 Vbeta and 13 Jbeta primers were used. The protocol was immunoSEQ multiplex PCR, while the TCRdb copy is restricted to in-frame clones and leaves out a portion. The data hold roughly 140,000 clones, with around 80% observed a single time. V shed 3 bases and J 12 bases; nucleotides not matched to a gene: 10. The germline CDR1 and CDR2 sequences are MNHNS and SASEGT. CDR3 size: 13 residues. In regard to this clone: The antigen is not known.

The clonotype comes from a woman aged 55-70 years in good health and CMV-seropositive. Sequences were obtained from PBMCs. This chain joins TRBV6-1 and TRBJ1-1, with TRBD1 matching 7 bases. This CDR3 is CASSEGQGESTFF. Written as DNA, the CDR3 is TGTGCCAGCAGTGAGGGGCAGGGGGAGTCCACTTTCTTT.